This TCR beta chain was recorded in a study of cytomegalovirus exposure and HLA in healthy donors. Germline CDR1 reads SGHDT; CDR2 reads YYEEEE. The J segment lost 2 bases and the V segment lost 4 bases, leaving 9 bases of the junction unmatched. The CDR3 is 16 amino acids. The PCR was carried out with 60 Vbeta primers and 13 Jbeta primers. Sequencing used immunoSEQ multiplex PCR; TCRdb keeps in-frame clones, though not all of them. The repertoire shows tens of thousands of clones; the top ten hold around 16%. Sequences were obtained from PBMCs. The TCR was taken from a male donor in good health and CMV-seronegative. The gene calls are TRBV5-6 and TRBJ1-2, with 9 positions matching TRBD1. The CDR3, as DNA: TGTGCCAGCAGCCCCCGGGACAGGGCATGGAACTATGGCTACACCTTC. Protein product: CASSPRDRAWNYGYTF.